Sequencing of this TCR beta chain was carried out in a study of blood T cell repertoires in COVID-19. About the research overall: Donors in the United States, Italy and Spain gave samples during acute or convalescent COVID-19. Sources were T cells, B-cell-depleted T cells, or PBMCs; the material itself was cDNA or gDNA.

Sequenced by immunoSEQ multiplex PCR; TCRdb stores in-frame clones only, minus some. The sample lists about 320,000 clones, around 88% occurring once. The germline gives CDR1 MDHEN, CDR2 SYDVKM. This CDR3 is 15 amino acids long. Trimming stripped 6 bases from V and 0 bases from J, with 12 bases between. Followed over time, Seattle patients had been enrolled while infection was active. The sequence was collected from a woman under 40 with COVID-19, enrolled during active disease. The sequenced sample was peripheral blood. This chain uses TRBV28 with TRBJ2-1; perhaps TRBD2 as D (6 bases). CDR3 nucleotide sequence: TGTGCCAGCAGAGACGGGGGAAGCTCCTACAATGAGCAGTTCTTC. This encodes CASRDGGSSYNEQFF.